Shown below are 3 T cell receptor beta chains from a single sample sequenced in a study of radiotherapy plus CTLA-4 blockade in lung cancer. TCRdb's copy holds only in-frame clones and misses some; the assay was immunoSEQ multiplex PCR. The sample carries 90,000 to 95,000 clones, 83% recorded once. The specimen was peripheral blood, collected from a patient treated with radiotherapy plus ipilimumab. These receptors originate from a human donor with non-small cell lung cancer who had stable disease on radiotherapy plus ipilimumab.

The V gene is TRBV30, the J gene TRBJ2-3; no definite D call. The CDR3 covers 12 residues. Deletions cut 4 bases from V and 1 base from J, with 6 bases between. The V gene's germline CDR1 is GTSNPN and CDR2 SVGIG (reference sequence). The CDR3 coding sequence is TGTGCCTGGATGTCACGCACAGATACGCAGTATTTT. Its protein product is CAWMSRTDTQYF.

This clone was counted between two and nine times. This chain connects TRBV7-2 to TRBJ1-6; a possible D gene is TRBD1 (5 bases). The CDR3 is 16 residues long. The V gene lost 8 bases and the J gene lost 0 bases, with 14 bases spanning the gap. From germline, CDR1 is SGHTA and CDR2 FQGNSA. The CDR3 region is CASRGVDSSYNSPLHF. Here the CDR3 DNA reads TGTGCCAGCCGCGGAGTCGACAGCTCCTATAATTCACCCCTCCACTTT.

The V call is TRBV11-2, the J call TRBJ2-5; no reliable D call. The CDR3 covers 11 residues. Between the trimmed V and J ends, which lost 5 bases and 7 bases, there was a span of 8 bases. In germline, CDR1 is SGHAT, CDR2 FQNNGV. The CDR3 reads CASSPGGTQYF. In nucleotides, the CDR3 is TGTGCCAGCAGCCCGGGTGGGACCCAGTACTTC. Full variable domain (remainder filled in from reference TRBV11-2 and TRBJ2-5): EAGVAQSPRYKIIEKRQSVAFWCNPISGHATLYWYQQILGQGPKLLIQFQNNGVVDDSQLPKDRFSAERLKGVDSTLKIQPAKLEDSAVYLCASSPGGTQYFGPGTRLLVL.